The following is a T cell receptor beta chain sequence with its context. Original methodology: The assay estimated nucleated cells by amplifying reference gene primers. Clones were read by immunoSEQ multiplex PCR, and TCRdb kept only the in-frame ones, dropping some. V and J calls and clone size come straight from that table; D and trimming were deduced from the DNA. The sample includes about 300,000 clones, around 84% of them seen just once. Deletions cut 3 bases from V and 4 bases from J, with 13 bases between. Germline-derived CDR1 and CDR2 are KGHSH and LQKENI. The CDR3 is made up of 15 amino acids. The sample is drawn from a study of blood T cell repertoires in COVID-19. The wider study: Samples of COVID-19 (acute and convalescent) were obtained from the United States, Italy and Spain.

This TCR came from a man between 65 and 85 years old with acute or convalescent COVID-19. The chain links TRBV18 to TRBJ1-5, with D possibly being TRBD1 (6 bases). The sample comprised peripheral blood. CDR3 DNA sequence: TGTGCCAGCTCACCGGATGGTCAGGGGAATCAGCCCCAGCATTTT. Translated, it gives CASSPDGQGNQPQHF.